This T cell receptor (beta chain) was obtained from a study of neurological immune-mediated disorders (dated by TCRdb to the late 2010s). Some background on the complete study: The study compared peripheral blood TCR-beta repertoires of HTLV-I-associated myelopathy (HAM/TSP) patients, multiple sclerosis patients and healthy controls using UMI-based sequencing. The approximately 100 TCR-beta libraries included longitudinal samples, technical triplicates and paired sorted CD4+ and CD8+ T-cell subsets alongside PBMC samples. The cohort included about 70 subjects: some 14 with HAM/TSP, about 35 with multiple sclerosis, and 20 healthy controls.

cDNA was synthesized by template-switch 5'RACE using a primer with a 10-nucleotide random unique molecular identifier that tagged each TCR transcript. Over 160 million TCR-beta sequences, covering 15-18 subjects, were produced in each sequencing run. Total RNA was extracted with the RNeasy kit. Using the KAPA Real-time Library Amplification kit, TCR-beta VDJ regions were amplified with primers for the TCR constant region and the 5'RACE anchor. Sample indexes and Illumina adaptors were added in a first PCR, and a second PCR then increased library yield. After Ampure bead purification, the TCR product of roughly 650 bp was size-selected on a 2% E-gel SizeSelection system. Library quality was checked on a Bioanalyzer, concentration was measured with Qubit, and libraries were quantified with the Kapa Library Quantification kit before pooling. Paired-end 2 x 150 bp sequencing of the libraries was performed on an Illumina HiSeq 2500. To increase sequence diversity, roughly 25-31% phiX was spiked into each library pool. The authors' analysis ran thus. Quality-filtered reads were processed with the UMI-based MiGEC pipeline, which removed over 75% of raw TCR sequences during error correction. IMGT germline references were used for aligning VDJ genes, and each clonotype was defined as a unique CDR3 amino acid sequence together with its V-J genes. Clonal expansion, Shannon diversity and CDR3 relatedness were evaluated with VDJtools (CalcPairwiseDistances, ClusterSamples), while phylogenetic trees were built in CLCbio workbench. A clone was classed as expanded if it had 8 or more unique UMIs, a cutoff based on coefficient-of-variation modelling across technical triplicates. TCRdb handled the public reads itself, with Q25 trimming in fastp and clone calling in MiXCR, and kept productive beta chains. Merged by CDR3 protein, the rows form single entries marked with the most common genes and DNA. The V and J calls shown here were made by TCRdb, not taken from the authors' results. This sample is represented by roughly 30,000 distinct CDR3 sequences; approximately 5% of them were singletons. The top ten constitute approximately 2.1% of the sample.

CDR1 and CDR2 are drawn from the germline V gene (reference sequence): LGHDT, YNNKEL. The cysteine opens and the phenylalanine closes a CDR3 of 14 amino acids. This entry keeps only the CDR3 DNA: 42 bases, framed from base 1. V gives up 4 bases and J gives up 0 bases, and the segment between their germline ends measures 9 bases. Healthy controls were blood bank volunteers in Maryland, USA. For sorted-subset TCR libraries, some 970,000 sorted CD4+ or CD8+ T cells were used. Peripheral blood was subjected to Ficoll-Hypaque density gradient centrifugation to isolate PBMCs, which were then cryopreserved in liquid nitrogen. Paired sorted CD4+ and CD8+ subsets came from healthy controls, HAM/TSP patients and MS patients. This clonotype was picked up many times. Its recognized antigen is unknown. One base away there is no much larger clone; base qualities are not given. On the study overall, not on this receptor specifically: No identical CDR3 amino acid sequences were found to be shared among expanded clones across subjects, suggesting that TCR-beta repertoires were private in all groups. The highest TCR clonal expansion was observed in HAM/TSP patients, whereas the lowest was observed in MS patients, even when compared with healthy controls.

This TCR was recovered from a woman in her 50s in good health. The material sequenced was CD4+ T cells from blood. This chain is built from TRBV3-1 and TRBJ2-5; matching of 6 bases hints at TRBD1 as the D gene. Here the CDR3 is given as CASSPGQYQETQYF. At the DNA level, the sequence is TGTGCCAGCAGCCCCGGACAGTACCAAGAGACCCAGTACTTC.